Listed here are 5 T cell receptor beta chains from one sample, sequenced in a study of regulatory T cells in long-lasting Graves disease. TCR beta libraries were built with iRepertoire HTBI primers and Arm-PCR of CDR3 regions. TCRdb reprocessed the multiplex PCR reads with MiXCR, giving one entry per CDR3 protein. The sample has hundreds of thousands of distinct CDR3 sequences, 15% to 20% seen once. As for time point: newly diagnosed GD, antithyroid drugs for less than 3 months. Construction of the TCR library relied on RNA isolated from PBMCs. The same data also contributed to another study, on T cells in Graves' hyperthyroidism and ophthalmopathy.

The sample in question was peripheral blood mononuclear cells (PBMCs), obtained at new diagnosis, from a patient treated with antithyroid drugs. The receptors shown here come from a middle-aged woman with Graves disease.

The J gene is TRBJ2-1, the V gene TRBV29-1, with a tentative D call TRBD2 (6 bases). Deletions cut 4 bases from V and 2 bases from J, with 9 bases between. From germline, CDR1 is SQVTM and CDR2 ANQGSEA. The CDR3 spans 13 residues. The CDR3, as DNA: TGCAGCGTTGCCGGGGGTCCCTACAATGAGCAGTTCTTC. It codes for CSVAGGPYNEQFF.

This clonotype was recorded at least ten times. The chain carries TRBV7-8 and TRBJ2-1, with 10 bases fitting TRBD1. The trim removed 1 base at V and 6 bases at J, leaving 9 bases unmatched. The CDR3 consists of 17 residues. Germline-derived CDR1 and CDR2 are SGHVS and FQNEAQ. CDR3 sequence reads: CASSLVDRDRGLNEQFF. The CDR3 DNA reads TGTGCCAGCAGCTTAGTGGATCGGGACAGGGGACTCAATGAGCAGTTCTTC.

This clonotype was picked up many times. The CDR3 sequence: CSAPWGSKAFF. The CDR3, as DNA: TGCAGTGCCCCATGGGGCAGTAAAGCTTTCTTT. The rearrangement links TRBV20-1 to TRBJ1-1; D is perhaps TRBD1 (5 bases). CDR3 length equals 11 residues. Trimming took 6 bases from V and 9 from J, leaving 14 bases between them. Germline lookup yields CDR1 DFQATT and CDR2 SNEGSKA (reference sequence).

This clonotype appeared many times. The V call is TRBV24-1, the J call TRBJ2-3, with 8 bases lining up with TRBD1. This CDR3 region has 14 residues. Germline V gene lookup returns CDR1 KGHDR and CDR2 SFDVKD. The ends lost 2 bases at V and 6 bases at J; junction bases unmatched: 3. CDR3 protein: CATSDYRGTDTQYF. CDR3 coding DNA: TGTGCCACCAGTGATTACAGGGGGACGGATACGCAGTATTTT.

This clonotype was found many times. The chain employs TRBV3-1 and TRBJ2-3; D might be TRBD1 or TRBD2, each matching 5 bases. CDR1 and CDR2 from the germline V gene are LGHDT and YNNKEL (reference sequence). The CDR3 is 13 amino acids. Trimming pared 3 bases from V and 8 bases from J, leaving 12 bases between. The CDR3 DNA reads TGTGCCAGCAGCCAGGGGGAGCGCGCTACGCAGTATTTT. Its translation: CASSQGERATQYF.